The TCR beta chain described here comes from a study of shared T cell receptors in the human thymus. This clone was observed a handful of times. Profiling relied on immunoSEQ multiplex PCR, and the TCRdb table lists in-frame clones only, not all of them. Of hundreds of thousands of clones in the sample, 87% were seen once. With 7 bases removed from V and 3 bases from J, the gap between germline ends came to 6 bases. The germline CDR1 and CDR2 sequences are MNHNY and SVGAGI (reference sequence). CDR3 length equals 11 residues. The sample was also reused in another study, on human thymus T cells. That source reports: Donors consisted of healthy Finnish infants (having corrective surgery for congenital heart defects).

The sample comprised thymocytes. The rearrangement joins TRBV6-6 to TRBJ1-2, with D tentatively TRBD1 (6 bases). The sequence was collected from a boy younger than two with a congenital heart defect. The DNA for the CDR3 is TGTGCCAGCAACAGGGACTATGGCTACACCTTC. Translated: CASNRDYGYTF.